The rows below give T cell receptor beta chains drawn from one sample of a study of Ad26.COV2.S vaccination and SARS-CoV-2 variants. Some clones are missing from TCRdb's copy, which holds only in-frame ones; the method was immunoSEQ multiplex PCR. The data hold some 400,000 clones, with approximately 89% observed a single time. The sample in question was peripheral blood, obtained in a trial of Ad26.COV2.S vaccine versus placebo. The source is a person between 18 and 65 years old who received the Ad26.COV2.S COVID-19 vaccine or a placebo. The CDR3 runs from the conserved cysteine through the conserved F or W. The D gene is left open where the match is weak.

CDR3: CASSATLGGNTEAFF
D: NA
V: TRBV9

CDR3: CASSEVGQQETQYF
D: NA
V: TRBV6-1

CDR3: CASSLTSVSHEQYF
D: NA
V: TRBV7-9

CDR3: CASSATGVTEAFF
D: TRBD1
V: TRBV5-6

CDR3: CATSDPGPSSYNEQFF
D: NA
V: TRBV24-1

CDR3: CASRQGAGYTF
D: TRBD1
V: TRBV12-3/TRBV12-4

CDR3: CASSLGLSVRDTQYF
D: NA
V: TRBV7-2

CDR3: CASSLDFGLGYTF
D: NA
V: TRBV11-2

CDR3: CASSAMTGNEQFF
D: NA
V: TRBV21-1

CDR3: CASSGTLHEQYF
D: NA
V: TRBV3-1/TRBV3-2

CDR3: CASSVLDIHGYTF
D: NA
V: TRBV18

CDR3: CASPSGRTTYNEQFF
D: NA
V: TRBV2

CDR3: CASSLRQGNEQFF
D: TRBD1
V: TRBV6-2/TRBV6-3

CDR3: CASRKGSSYEQYF
D: NA
V: TRBV28

CDR3: CASSGQGLGEKLFF
D: TRBD1
V: TRBV2

CDR3: CASSDSSSTDTQYF
D: NA
V: TRBV2

CDR3: CASSLLPGQGGGTEAFF
D: TRBD1
V: TRBV28

CDR3: CASSLPGQGYEQYF
D: TRBD1
V: TRBV4-2

CDR3: CASRVSGTISYEQYF
D: NA
V: TRBV6-5

CDR3: CATSDAPGQGFKGNQPQHF
D: TRBD1
V: TRBV24-1

CDR3: CASSFGPSNEQFF
D: NA
V: TRBV9

CDR3: CASSPRPTGTGVRGEAFF
D: TRBD1
V: TRBV4-1

CDR3: CASREETVSEQFF
D: NA
V: TRBV5-1

CDR3: CASSEEPDTGELFF
D: NA
V: TRBV6-1

CDR3: CASSESWTQYF
D: NA
V: TRBV2

CDR3: CASSRLAGLSSDTQYF
D: TRBD2
V: TRBV3-1/TRBV3-2

CDR3: CASSQSLGTQYGYTF
D: NA
V: TRBV3-1/TRBV3-2

CDR3: CAISETTFIQGASGNTIYF
D: TRBD1
V: TRBV10-3

CDR3: CASSPWTGPTYGYTF
D: TRBD1
V: TRBV7-2

CDR3: CASTRRRGSYEQYF
D: TRBD2
V: TRBV7-2

CDR3: CASSPRTGDKETQYF
D: TRBD1
V: TRBV7-9

CDR3: CASSPWAGAKNEQFF
D: NA
V: TRBV7-9

CDR3: CASSLEVGTEAFF
D: NA
V: TRBV5-6

CDR3: CATSDSDRGSDEQFF
D: TRBD1
V: TRBV24-1

CDR3: CASRTGLGNTEAFF
D: NA
V: TRBV2

CDR3: CASSQVHSSYEQYF
D: NA
V: TRBV4-1

CDR3: CASSRQGAYEQYF
D: TRBD1
V: TRBV12-3/TRBV12-4

CDR3: CASSPTGEMAGELFF
D: TRBD1
V: TRBV3-1/TRBV3-2

CDR3: CASSTGNTEAFF
D: NA
V: TRBV19

CDR3: CAGLAGGPGEQFF
D: TRBD2
V: TRBV30

CDR3: CATSRDPGTGRGGYTF
D: TRBD1
V: TRBV15

CDR3: CASSLEVAREQFF
D: NA
V: TRBV7-2

CDR3: CASGTSGSFTDTQYF
D: TRBD2
V: TRBV10-3

CDR3: CAIRTSGRAFEQFF
D: TRBD2
V: TRBV10-3

CDR3: CASSLGVTDGYSYEQYF
D: NA
V: TRBV5-6

CDR3: CASSSPFSGGLTETQYF
D: NA
V: TRBV28

CDR3: CASSSSGGRYEQYF
D: NA
V: TRBV28

CDR3: CASSFDRGNPEQFF
D: TRBD1
V: TRBV11-3

CDR3: CAGGRNTEAFF
D: NA
V: TRBV30

CDR3: CSVEYQETQYF
D: NA
V: TRBV29-1

CDR3: CASSYSRETQYF
D: NA
V: TRBV6-5

CDR3: CASSESTSTDTQYF
D: NA
V: TRBV6-1

CDR3: CASSRDSGAQPQHF
D: NA
V: TRBV6-6

CDR3: CASLSGRNYEQYF
D: NA
V: TRBV18